A single sample gave rise to the 5 T cell receptor beta chains below, sequenced in a study of T cells in Graves' hyperthyroidism and ophthalmopathy. TCR beta CDR3 regions were amplified from RNA transcripts. The HTBI primer set served for first-round RT-PCR of the TCR CDR3. Using its own MiXCR run on the multiplex PCR reads, TCRdb lists one record per CDR3 protein. The table has approximately 330,000 distinct CDR3 sequences, around 20% seen once. The sample was blood. The receptor set was obtained from a woman aged 45 to 65 with Graves' hyperthyroidism.

J is TRBJ2-6 and V is TRBV7-8; 9 bases match TRBD1. Trimming at V came to 5 bases and at J to 0 bases, leaving 8 bases not matched to a gene. CDR1 is SGHVS and CDR2 is FQNEAQ in the germline V gene. The CDR3 sequence is 18 residues long. The chain's CDR3 is CASSVDGTGSSGANVLTF. The CDR3 DNA follows: TGTGCCAGCAGCGTGGATGGGACAGGGAGCTCTGGGGCCAACGTCCTGACTTTC.

This chain connects TRBV9 to TRBJ1-6, with D unresolved. Trimming took 4 bases from V and 9 from J, leaving 14 bases between them. Germline-derived CDR1 and CDR2 are SGDLS and YYNGEE. The CDR3 is 14 amino acids. The CDR3 bases are TGTGCCAGCAGCCCGACCCCGGGTGGTTCACCCCTCCACTTT. Translation: CASSPTPGGSPLHF. The whole variable domain, remainder taken from reference TRBV9 and TRBJ1-6, is DSGVTQTPKHLITATGQRVTLRCSPRSGDLSVYWYQQSLDQGLQFLIQYYNGEERAKGNILERFSAQQFPDLHSELNLSSLELGDSALYFCASSPTPGGSPLHFGNGTRLTVT.

The V gene is TRBV30, the J gene TRBJ2-7; TRBD1 agrees at 9 bases. CDR1 and CDR2 (germline): GTSNPN, SVGIG (reference sequence). The CDR3 extends over 14 amino acids. V shed 5 bases, J shed 6 bases, and the junction held 11 bases outside the gene matches. In nucleotides, the CDR3 is TGTGCCTGGTCCCCTCTAGGACAGGGGAGCGAGCAGTACTTC. It is translated as CAWSPLGQGSEQYF.

V gene TRBV6-1 combines with J gene TRBJ2-7; D gene unclear. The length of the CDR3 is 12 residues. The germline CDR1 and CDR2 sequences are MNHNS and SASEGT. V dropped 6 bases and J dropped 3 bases, with 9 bases sitting between them. In DNA, the CDR3 is TGTGCCAGCAGACACTTGGTCTACGAGCAGTACTTC. It specifies CASRHLVYEQYF.

The table lists this clonotype with many counts. The V call is TRBV12-3 or TRBV12-4, the J call TRBJ1-2, with D perhaps TRBD1 (5 bases). This CDR3 region has 15 residues. Trimming removed 6 bases from V and 0 bases from J, with 14 bases in between. This chain's CDR3 is CASRGSVGANYGYTF. CDR3 sequence (DNA): TGTGCCAGCAGGGGTTCCGTGGGGGCTAACTATGGCTACACCTTC.